Shown below are 30 T cell receptor beta chains from a single sample sequenced in a study of technical replicates of blood from a few donors. The method was immunoSEQ multiplex PCR; TCRdb's version includes in-frame clones alone and lacks a portion of them. The sample contains roughly 62,000 clones, approximately 94% of which appear only once. The specimen was PBMCs. These TCRs come from a human donor in good health. Some clones in this sample may be carry-over from other donors' samples.

The chain links TRBV6-1 to TRBJ2-5; 7 bases align to TRBD2. Germline V gene sequence: CDR1 MNHNS, CDR2 SASEGT. After removal of 8 bases from V and 2 bases from J, the junction contained 8 bases not matched to a gene. There are 14 residues in the CDR3. In DNA, the CDR3 is TGTGCCAGCTCGACTAGCCTAATTCAAGAGACCCAGTACTTC. It encodes CASSTSLIQETQYF.

CDR3 loop: CASSLAGGQYEQYF. CDR3 bases: TGCGCCAGCAGCTTGGCGGGGGGGCAGTACGAGCAGTACTTC. The V gene is TRBV5-1, the J gene TRBJ2-7; 8 nucleotides align to TRBD2. Unmatched junction bases numbered 3, after V lost 0 bases and J lost 4 bases. This CDR3 spans 14 amino acids. The germline gives CDR1 SGHRS, CDR2 YFSETQ.

This clone was observed a few times. The genes are TRBV13 and TRBJ2-1; 9 bases line up with TRBD1. Germline V CDR1 and CDR2: PRHDT, FYEKMQ (reference sequence). This CDR3 has 15 residues. V trimming: 1 base; J trimming: 10 bases; junction bases outside the gene matches: 8. CDR3 DNA sequence: TGTGCCAGCAGCTTAGAGGGACAGGGTACAAGCGAGCAGTTCTTC. This sequence encodes CASSLEGQGTSEQFF.

The V call is TRBV12-2, the J call TRBJ2-5; the D call of TRBD2 is as the table states it, not checked on the DNA. TRBV12-2 is classified as a pseudogene. The CDR3 length is 16 residues. Written as DNA, the CDR3 is TGTGCAAGTCGCTTACTCCTAGCGGGTAACCAAGAGACCCAGTACTTC. This codes for CASRLLLAGNQETQYF.

This clone turned up a few times. This sequence joins TRBV30 and TRBJ1-2; 8 nucleotides match TRBD1. After removal of 7 bases from V and 1 base from J, the junction contained 2 bases not matched to a gene. There are 12 residues in the CDR3. Germline CDR1 is GTSNPN and CDR2 is SVGIG (reference sequence). CDR3: CASGGGNYGYTF. The DNA for the CDR3 is TGTGCCTCAGGGGGCGGTAACTATGGCTACACCTTC.

This sequence joins TRBV7-2 and TRBJ1-2, with 7 bases lining up with TRBD1. There are 13 residues in the CDR3. J lost 4 bases, V lost 3 bases, and 2 bases had no gene match. CDR1 SGHTA and CDR2 FQGNSA come from the germline V gene. CDR3 sequence reads: CASSLGQSYGYTF. CDR3 in DNA: TGTGCCAGCAGCTTGGGACAGTCCTATGGCTACACCTTC.

This chain links TRBV11-2 with TRBJ1-4; 9 bases map to TRBD1. CDR1 and CDR2 from the germline V gene are SGHAT and FQNNGV. V gave up 8 bases and J gave up 5 bases; unmatched junction bases: 3. CDR3 length equals 13 residues. Written as DNA, the CDR3 is TGTGCCAGCGGGACAGGGTTAAATGAAAAACTGTTTTTT. Translation gives CASGTGLNEKLFF.

The genes are TRBV7-3 and TRBJ1-1; 8 positions match TRBD1. The germline V gene encodes CDR1 SGHTA and CDR2 FQGTGA. With V trimmed by 4 bases and J by 11 bases, 9 bases remained unmatched. The CDR3 is made up of 13 amino acids. CDR3 nucleotide sequence: TGTGCCAGCAGCTCCATATGGGGACAGGAGGCTTTCTTT. It translates to CASSSIWGQEAFF.

V and J are TRBV5-1 and TRBJ2-7; D not resolved. V gave up 2 bases and J gave up 2 bases, with 5 bases separating them. This CDR3 contains 12 residues. CDR1 is SGHRS and CDR2 is YFSETQ in the germline V gene. CDR3 nucleotides: TGCGCCAGCAGCTTTTCAGCCTACGAGCAGTACTTC. Its protein is CASSFSAYEQYF.

This sequence joins TRBV7-8 and TRBJ1-2; no firm D call. The CDR3 sequence is 16 residues long. Germline V lookup: CDR1 SGHVS, CDR2 FQNEAQ. Deletions cut 0 bases from V and 7 bases from J, with 18 bases between. CDR3: CASSLALASLWAGYTF. The CDR3 nucleotides read TGTGCCAGCAGCTTAGCGTTGGCAAGCCTGTGGGCTGGCTACACCTTC.

The CDR3 reads CASSTGLVPYGYTF. The CDR3, as DNA: TGCGCCAGTTCGACAGGGTTGGTTCCCTATGGCTACACCTTC. The chain carries TRBV5-1 and TRBJ1-2; TRBD1 matches at 7 bases. In germline, CDR1 is SGHRS, CDR2 YFSETQ. The V segment lost 8 bases and the J segment 4 bases; nucleotides outside the gene matches: 11. CDR3 size: 14 residues.

The chain carries TRBV15 and TRBJ2-2; TRBD1 matches at 7 bases. The CDR3 is made up of 14 amino acids. CDR1 and CDR2 from the germline V gene are LNHNV and YYDKDF (reference sequence). J lost 6 bases, V lost 7 bases, and 8 bases had no gene match. CDR3 protein: CATNHRGPPGELFF. The CDR3 bases are TGTGCCACCAATCACAGGGGACCTCCCGGGGAGCTGTTTTTT. The full variable domain, in which reference TRBV15 and TRBJ2-2 provide the parts outside the CDR3, is DAMVIQNPRYQVTQFGKPVTLSCSQTLNHNVMYWYQQKSSQAPKLLFHYYDKDFNNEADTPDNFQSRRPNTSFCFLDIRSPGLGDTAMYLCATNHRGPPGELFFGEGSRLTVL.

The CDR3 DNA reads as TGTGCCAGCATATCGCGGGGAACTGAAGCTTTCTTT. It codes for CASISRGTEAFF. This chain joins TRBV2 and TRBJ1-1; D call uncertain. The CDR3 spans 12 residues. V was clipped by 7 bases and J by 5 bases, with 11 bases between them. Per germline, CDR1 SNHLY and CDR2 FYNNEI. Variable domain in full (rest from reference TRBV2 and TRBJ1-1): EPEVTQTPSHQVTQMGQEVILRCVPISNHLYFYWYRQILGQKVEFLVSFYNNEISEKSEIFDDQFSVERPDGSNFTLKIRSTKLEDSAMYFCASISRGTEAFFGQGTRLTVV.

V gene TRBV7-2 combines with J gene TRBJ2-2; 13 bases are shared with TRBD2. CDR1 and CDR2 (germline): SGHTA, FQGNSA. J was trimmed by 5 bases and V by 7 bases; bases with no gene match: 4. CDR3 size: 15 residues. CDR3 protein: CASKRTSGGTGELFF. The CDR3 nucleotides read TGTGCCAGCAAGAGGACTAGCGGGGGTACCGGGGAGCTGTTTTTT.

The chain combines TRBV6-5 with TRBJ2-1, with 10 positions matching TRBD2. V shed 5 bases and J 7 bases; nucleotides not matched to a gene: 2. From germline, CDR1 is MNHEY and CDR2 SVGAGI. This CDR3 has 13 amino acids. CDR3 protein: CASSSGRANEQFF. CDR3 bases: TGTGCCAGCAGTAGCGGGAGGGCGAATGAGCAGTTCTTC.

This chain joins TRBV7-2 and TRBJ2-5; D is undetermined. V lost 5 bases to trimming and J lost 2 bases, with 12 bases between them. Germline V gene sequence: CDR1 SGHTA, CDR2 FQGNSA. This CDR3 comprises 14 residues. CDR3 bases: TGTGCCAGCAGCCTCCCGCGGATGCAAGAGACCCAGTACTTC. It codes for CASSLPRMQETQYF.

The chain carries TRBV7-3 and TRBJ2-5; D is undetermined. The V and J ends lost 5 bases and 10 bases respectively, with 20 bases between them. Germline lookup yields CDR1 SGHTA and CDR2 FQGTGA. CDR3 length: 14 residues. The CDR3: CASSPSNANPVQYF. The DNA of the CDR3 is TGTGCCAGCAGCCCTAGTAACGCGAACCCCGTCCAGTACTTC.

The sample holds one count of this clone. The rearrangement links TRBV6-1 to TRBJ2-1; the match to TRBD2 covers 10 bases. V was pared by 7 bases and J by 10 bases, with 10 bases of the junction left unmatched. The V gene's germline CDR1 is MNHNS and CDR2 SASEGT. The CDR3 sequence is 14 residues long. This CDR3 is CASIQGLASTEQFF. The CDR3 DNA follows: TGTGCCAGCATTCAGGGACTAGCGTCAACGGAGCAGTTCTTC.

V and J are TRBV4-3 and TRBJ2-3; the D gene is possibly TRBD1 (5 bases). CDR1 is LGHNA and CDR2 is YSLEER in the germline V gene. Trimming cost V 2 bases and J 6 bases, with 9 bases left between them. The CDR3 spans 13 residues. CDR3 sequence reads: CASSQKAGDTQYF. The CDR3 DNA sequence: TGCGCCAGCAGCCAAAAAGCAGGGGATACGCAGTATTTT.

The chain recombines TRBV2 with TRBJ2-3; TRBD2 agrees at 13 bases. Germline V gene lookup returns CDR1 SNHLY and CDR2 FYNNEI. The CDR3 covers 16 residues. The J segment lost 0 bases and the V segment lost 8 bases, leaving 5 bases of the junction unmatched. CDR3 residues: CASWTSGGPSTDTQYF. CDR3 nucleotides: TGTGCCAGCTGGACTAGCGGGGGCCCGAGCACAGATACGCAGTATTTT.

The chain employs TRBV7-2 and TRBJ1-2, with TRBD1 matching 7 bases. V lost 5 bases, J lost 5 bases, and 8 bases stayed unmatched. The germline CDR1 and CDR2 sequences are SGHTA and FQGNSA. CDR3 length equals 14 residues. CDR3 sequence: CASSRNTGAYGYTF. The DNA for the CDR3 is TGTGCCAGCAGCCGGAACACAGGGGCATATGGCTACACCTTC.

A single count supports this clone. The rearrangement joins TRBV2 to TRBJ2-7; 7 bases agree with TRBD2. This CDR3 spans 15 amino acids. Germline V lookup: CDR1 SNHLY, CDR2 FYNNEI. The J segment lost 3 bases and the V segment lost 6 bases, leaving 11 bases of the junction unmatched. The CDR3 DNA sequence: TGTGCCAGCAGGGCTAGCGGACGACCCGACTACGAGCAGTACTTC. This encodes CASRASGRPDYEQYF.

This clone was counted once. V usage is TRBV5-6 and J usage is TRBJ1-6; D gene uncertain. Trimming took off 4 bases at V and 2 bases at J, with 10 bases between the two ends. The CDR3 is 15 residues long. CDR1 is SGHDT and CDR2 is YYEEEE in the germline V gene. The DNA for the CDR3 is TGTGCCAGCAGCCCCAGGTCACCCTATAATTCACCCCTCCACTTT. This gives the protein CASSPRSPYNSPLHF. Full variable domain (rest looked up from reference TRBV5-6 and TRBJ1-6): DAGVTQSPTHLIKTRGQQVTLRCSPKSGHDTVSWYQQALGQGPQFIFQYYEEEERQRGNFPDRFSGHQFPNYSSELNVNALLLGDSALYLCASSPRSPYNSPLHFGNGTRLTVT.

This rearrangement joins TRBV2 to TRBJ2-3, with 10 bases identical to TRBD2. CDR1 and CDR2 from the germline V gene are SNHLY and FYNNEI. CDR3 length: 17 residues. The ends lost 0 bases at V and 3 bases at J; junction bases unmatched: 6. CDR3 region: CASSEALAGGGTDTQYF. Here the CDR3 DNA reads TGTGCCAGCAGTGAAGCGTTAGCGGGAGGAGGGACAGATACGCAGTATTTT.

The chain has TRBV7-2 and TRBJ2-1; weak D call: TRBD1 (6 bases). Germline values: CDR1 SGHTA, CDR2 FQGNSA. The CDR3 loop spans 15 amino acids. Deletions cut 5 bases from V and 2 bases from J, with 13 bases between. CDR3 DNA: TGTGCCAGCAGCAAATCACAGGGTACCTACAATGAGCAGTTCTTC. Translated, it gives CASSKSQGTYNEQFF.

The CDR3 region has the DNA TGTGCCAGTAAGAGAAATGGCTACACCTTC. Encoded protein: CASKRNGYTF. The J gene is TRBJ1-2, the V gene TRBV19; D remains ambiguous. The CDR3 length is 10 residues. Per germline, CDR1 LNHDA and CDR2 SQIVND (reference sequence). V was trimmed by 7 bases and J by 6 bases, leaving 6 bases between them.

The V call is TRBV19, the J call TRBJ1-1; 9 positions match TRBD1. The V segment lost 8 bases and the J segment 3 bases; nucleotides outside the gene matches: 4. CDR3 size: 13 residues. Germline loops: CDR1 LNHDA, CDR2 SQIVND (reference sequence). In DNA, the CDR3 is TGTGCCAGTGGGACAGGGAGGTACACTGAAGCTTTCTTT. This gives the protein CASGTGRYTEAFF.

The chain is built from TRBV4-2 and TRBJ2-2; 10 positions agree with TRBD2. The CDR3 is 19 residues long. After removal of 3 bases from V and 0 bases from J, the junction contained 10 bases not matched to a gene. Germline V gene sequence: CDR1 LGHNA, CDR2 YNFKEQ. The CDR3 DNA reads TGTGCCAGCAGCCACAATCCGGGACTAGCGTCTTCGAACACCGGGGAGCTGTTTTTT. Amino acid sequence: CASSHNPGLASSNTGELFF.

V gene TRBV5-1 combines with J gene TRBJ2-7; D gene ambiguous. Germline CDR1 SGHRS, CDR2 YFSETQ. Between the trimmed V and J ends, which lost 4 bases and 6 bases, there was a span of 14 bases. The CDR3 has 13 amino acids. The CDR3 here is CASSVQPSGEQYF. CDR3 coding DNA: TGCGCCAGCAGCGTTCAACCCTCGGGCGAGCAGTACTTC.

This clone was picked up a small number of times. The rearrangement joins TRBV2 to TRBJ1-1, with unresolved D. Between the trimmed V and J ends, which lost 6 bases and 11 bases, there was a span of 16 bases. This CDR3 has 12 amino acids. Germline V CDR1 and CDR2: SNHLY, FYNNEI. For the CDR3, the DNA is TGTGCCAGCAGGGGCGCGTTAAATGCGGCTTTCTTT. Its protein product is CASRGALNAAFF.